This entry concerns a single TCR beta chain. The target antigen is unknown. From germline, CDR1 is MNHEY and CDR2 SMNVEV (reference sequence). The CDR3 sequence is 16 residues long. Trimming removed 1 base at V and 3 bases at J, with 12 bases between. This sample is part of a study of chemoradiotherapy in HPV16-positive cancers. General study results and limits: HPV-specific T cells were functionally defined from only a couple of HPV16-positive patients. For HPV16-positive patients, expanding HPV-responsive T cells associated with longer recurrence-free survival. During treatment, candidate HPV-specific clones and E7-related motifs expanded in tumor.

Using immunoSEQ multiplex PCR, the repertoire was profiled, and TCRdb retains in-frame clones only, with some absent. The sample has about 440 clones, around nine tenths seen once. Repertoires were sampled repeatedly during chemoradiotherapy. The receptor's source is a human donor with HPV-associated anogenital cancer. The sequences come from tumor tissue, collected from a patient who underwent chemoradiotherapy. The chain recombines TRBV27 with TRBJ2-2; D remains unclear. CDR3 sequence reads: CASSLYPRLDTGELFF. CDR3 sequence (DNA): TGTGCCAGCAGTTTATATCCCCGTCTCGACACCGGGGAGCTGTTTTTT.